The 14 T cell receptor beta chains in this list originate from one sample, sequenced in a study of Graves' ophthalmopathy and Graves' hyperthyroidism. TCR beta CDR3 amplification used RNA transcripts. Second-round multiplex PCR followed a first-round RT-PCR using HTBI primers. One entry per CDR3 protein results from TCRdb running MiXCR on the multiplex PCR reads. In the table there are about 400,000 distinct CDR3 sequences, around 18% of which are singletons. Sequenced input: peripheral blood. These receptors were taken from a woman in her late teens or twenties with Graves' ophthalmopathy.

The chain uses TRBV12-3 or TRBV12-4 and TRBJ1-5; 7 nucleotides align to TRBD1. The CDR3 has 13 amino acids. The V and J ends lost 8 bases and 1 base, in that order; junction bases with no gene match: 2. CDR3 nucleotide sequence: TGTGCCAGCGGGACAGTCAGCAATCAGCCCCAGCATTTT. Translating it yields CASGTVSNQPQHF.

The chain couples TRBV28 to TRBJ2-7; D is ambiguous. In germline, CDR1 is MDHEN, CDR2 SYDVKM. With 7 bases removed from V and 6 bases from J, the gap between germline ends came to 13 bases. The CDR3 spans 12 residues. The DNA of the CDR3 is TGTGCCAGCACCCTGGACGGCTCCGAGCAGTACTTC. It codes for CASTLDGSEQYF.

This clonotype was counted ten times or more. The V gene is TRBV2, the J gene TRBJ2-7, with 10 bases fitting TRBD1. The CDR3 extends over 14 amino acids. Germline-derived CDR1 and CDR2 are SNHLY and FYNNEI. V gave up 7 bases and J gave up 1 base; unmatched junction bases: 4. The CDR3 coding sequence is TGTGCCAGCACCCGGGACAGGGGATCCTACGAGCAGTACTTC. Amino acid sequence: CASTRDRGSYEQYF.

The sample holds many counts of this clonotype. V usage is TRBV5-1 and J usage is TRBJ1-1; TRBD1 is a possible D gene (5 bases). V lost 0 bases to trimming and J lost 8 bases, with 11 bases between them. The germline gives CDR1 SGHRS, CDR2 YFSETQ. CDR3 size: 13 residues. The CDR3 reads CASSLGQLGEAFF. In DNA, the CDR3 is TGCGCCAGCAGCTTGGGACAGCTAGGGGAAGCTTTCTTT.

CDR3 residues: CASRLRGQEDYGYTF. In nucleotides, the CDR3 is TGTGCCAGCAGGCTACGGGGACAGGAGGACTATGGCTACACCTTC. The V and J genes are TRBV6-1 and TRBJ1-2; TRBD1 agrees at 8 bases. The CDR3 sequence is 15 residues long. Germline assignment: CDR1 MNHNS and CDR2 SASEGT. V lost 6 bases to trimming and J lost 3 bases; unmatched junction nucleotides: 9.

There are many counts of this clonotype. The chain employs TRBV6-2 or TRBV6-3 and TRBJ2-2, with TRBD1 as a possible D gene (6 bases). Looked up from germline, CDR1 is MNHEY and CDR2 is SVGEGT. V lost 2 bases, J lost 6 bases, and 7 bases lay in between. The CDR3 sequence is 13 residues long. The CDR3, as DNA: TGTGCCAGCAGTTACACAGGGTCCGGGGAGCTGTTTTTT. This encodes CASSYTGSGELFF.

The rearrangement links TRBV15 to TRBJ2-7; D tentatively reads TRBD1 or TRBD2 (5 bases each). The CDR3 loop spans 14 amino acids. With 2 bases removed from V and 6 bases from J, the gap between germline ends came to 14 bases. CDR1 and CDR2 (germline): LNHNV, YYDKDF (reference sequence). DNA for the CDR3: TGTGCCACCAGCAGATACGAGTTGAGGGGCGAGCAGTACTTC. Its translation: CATSRYELRGEQYF. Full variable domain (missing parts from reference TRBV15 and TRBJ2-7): DAMVIQNPRYQVTQFGKPVTLSCSQTLNHNVMYWYQQKSSQAPKLLFHYYDKDFNNEADTPDNFQSRRPNTSFCFLDIRSPGLGDTAMYLCATSRYELRGEQYFGPGTRLTVT.

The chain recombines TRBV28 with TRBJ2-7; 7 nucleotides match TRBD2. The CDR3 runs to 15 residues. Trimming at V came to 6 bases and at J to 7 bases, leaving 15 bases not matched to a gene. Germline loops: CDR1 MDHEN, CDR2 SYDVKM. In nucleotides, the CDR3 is TGTGCCAGCAGCCCACCCCTTGCGGGAGTTAGGGAGCAGTACTTC. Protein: CASSPPLAGVREQYF.

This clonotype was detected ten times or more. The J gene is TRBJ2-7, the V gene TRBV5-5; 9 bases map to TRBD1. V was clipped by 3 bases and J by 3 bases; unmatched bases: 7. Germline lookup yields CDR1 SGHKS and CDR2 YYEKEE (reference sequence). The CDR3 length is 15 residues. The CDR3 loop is CASSYGQGNSYEQYF. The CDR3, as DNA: TGTGCCAGCAGCTACGGACAGGGGAACAGCTACGAGCAGTACTTC.

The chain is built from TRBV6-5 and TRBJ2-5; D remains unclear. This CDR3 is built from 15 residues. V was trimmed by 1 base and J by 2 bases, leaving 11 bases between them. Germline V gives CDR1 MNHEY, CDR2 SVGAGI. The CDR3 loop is CASSYFGSGQETQYF. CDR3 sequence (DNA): TGTGCCAGCAGTTACTTCGGCTCCGGGCAAGAGACCCAGTACTTC.

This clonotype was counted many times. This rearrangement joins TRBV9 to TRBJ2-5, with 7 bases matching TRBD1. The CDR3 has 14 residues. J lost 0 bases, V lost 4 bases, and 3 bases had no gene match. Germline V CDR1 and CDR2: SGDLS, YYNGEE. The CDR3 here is CASSRDSNQETQYF. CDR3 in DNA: TGTGCCAGCAGCCGGGACAGCAACCAAGAGACCCAGTACTTC.

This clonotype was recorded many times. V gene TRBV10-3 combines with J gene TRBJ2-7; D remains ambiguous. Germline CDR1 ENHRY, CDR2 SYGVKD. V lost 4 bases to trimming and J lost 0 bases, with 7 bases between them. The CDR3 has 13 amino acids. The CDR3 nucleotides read TGTGCCATCAGTGGGTCGGTCTCCTACGAGCAGTACTTC. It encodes CAISGSVSYEQYF.

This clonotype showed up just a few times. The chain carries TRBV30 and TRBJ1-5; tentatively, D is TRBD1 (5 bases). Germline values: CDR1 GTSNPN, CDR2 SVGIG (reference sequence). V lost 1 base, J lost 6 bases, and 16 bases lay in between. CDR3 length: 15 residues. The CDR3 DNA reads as TGTGCCTGGAGTGCCTCCCAACCGGGGGTTCAGCCCCAGCATTTT. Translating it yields CAWSASQPGVQPQHF.

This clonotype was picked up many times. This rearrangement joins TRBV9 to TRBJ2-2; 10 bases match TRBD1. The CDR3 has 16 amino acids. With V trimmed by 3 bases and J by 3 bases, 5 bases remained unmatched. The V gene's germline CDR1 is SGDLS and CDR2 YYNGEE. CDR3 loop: CASSEGQGIYTGELFF. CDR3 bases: TGTGCCAGCAGCGAGGGACAGGGGATATACACCGGGGAGCTGTTTTTT.